This T cell receptor beta chain was obtained from a study of blood T cell repertoires in COVID-19. J gave up 7 bases and V 6 bases, and 6 bases lay outside the gene matches. The CDR3 covers 14 residues. Germline values: CDR1 MNHEY, CDR2 SVGAGI. Repertoires were generated with immunoSEQ multiplex PCR, while TCRdb's copy carries only in-frame clones and drops some. The table includes 200,000 to 250,000 clones, around 90% detected once. Sequenced material: PBMCs or T cells enriched from blood (not recorded which). This clonotype was obtained from a man aged 25-45 years who had been exposed to COVID-19. The chain carries TRBV6-5 and TRBJ1-6; 7 bases agree with TRBD1. CDR3 nucleotide sequence: TGTGCCAGCAGCGAGGGACAGAAGAATTCACCCCTCCACTTT. Translation gives CASSEGQKNSPLHF.